Below, 29 T cell receptor beta chains from the same sample are listed, as sequenced in a study of cytomegalovirus exposure and HLA in healthy donors (TCRdb year 2017). Receptor amplification or capture employed the immunoSEQ multiplex PCR assay. For the multiplex PCR, a mixture combining 60 forward primers for TCR Vbeta segments and 13 reverse primers for TCR Jbeta segments was used. In TCRdb, the immuneACCESS table is reduced to in-frame sequences with V and J assigned. These tables do not hold every clone; where another copy was compared, an unresolved V gene accounts for under half, and the others remain unexplained. The sample includes 150,000 to 200,000 clones, with 80% to 90% observed a single time. The top ten hold roughly 1.9% of the sample. Sequencing was carried out using PBMCs. These receptors all stem from a woman aged 18-30 years in good health and CMV-seronegative.

The chain links TRBV19 to TRBJ2-7, with D unresolved. The germline V gene has CDR1 LNHDA and CDR2 SQIVND (reference sequence). CDR3 length: 13 residues. With 7 bases removed from V and 4 bases from J, the gap between germline ends came to 14 bases. As DNA, the CDR3 is TGTGCCAGTATGAACTCAGGAACGTACGAGCAGTACTTC. Amino acids: CASMNSGTYEQYF.

There are a few counts of this clone. This chain links TRBV5-1 with TRBJ2-7; D unresolved. V was clipped by 0 bases and J by 0 bases, with 10 bases between them. Germline assignment: CDR1 SGHRS and CDR2 YFSETQ. This CDR3 region has 15 residues. CDR3 residues: CASSLAYTSSYEQYF. The CDR3 coding sequence is TGCGCCAGCAGCTTGGCTTACACCAGCTCCTACGAGCAGTACTTC.

The rearrangement joins TRBV12-2 to TRBJ1-5. TRBV12-2 is a pseudogene. CDR3 length equals 15 residues. In DNA form, the CDR3 reads TGTGCAAGTCGCTTAGACTTGGAGCTCAATCAGCCCCAGCATTTT. Its translation is CASRLDLELNQPQHF.

The V gene is TRBV19, the J gene TRBJ1-1; D is unresolved. Trimming removed 5 bases from V and 4 bases from J, with 14 bases in between. In germline, CDR1 is LNHDA, CDR2 SQIVND (reference sequence). The CDR3 length is 14 residues. The CDR3 spells CASSVAEGSTEAFF. DNA for the CDR3: TGTGCCAGTAGTGTTGCGGAGGGATCCACTGAAGCTTTCTTT.

This clone was counted a few times. The rearrangement links TRBV19 to TRBJ1-5; 7 bases agree with TRBD1. Germline V gene data show CDR1 as LNHDA and CDR2 as SQIVND (reference sequence). Trimming cost V 8 bases and J 6 bases; bases outside gene matches: 1. This CDR3 region has 11 residues. As DNA, the CDR3 is TGTGCCAGTGGGACAGCTCAGCCCCAGCATTTT. Encoded protein: CASGTAQPQHF.

This chain joins TRBV28 and TRBJ2-3; weak D call: TRBD1 (5 bases). The CDR3 is 14 residues long. Germline V lookup: CDR1 MDHEN, CDR2 SYDVKM. The V and J ends lost 1 base and 2 bases respectively, with 7 bases between them. Written as DNA, the CDR3 is TGTGCCAGCAGTTTATCAGGGTCCACAGATACGCAGTATTTT. Translated, it gives CASSLSGSTDTQYF.

The chain links TRBV29-1 to TRBJ2-1; unclear D gene. Germline V CDR1 and CDR2: SQVTM, ANQGSEA. This CDR3 has 13 residues. Trimming took off 6 bases at V and 0 bases at J, with 9 bases between the two ends. This CDR3 is CSVLLVSYNEQFF. The CDR3 nucleotides are TGCAGCGTGCTTCTAGTCTCCTACAATGAGCAGTTCTTC.

The rearrangement links TRBV27 to TRBJ2-7; 12 nucleotides line up with TRBD2. Germline trimming cut 5 bases from V and 5 bases from J; bases unmatched to any gene: 7. The CDR3 length is 15 residues. In germline, CDR1 is MNHEY, CDR2 SMNVEV (reference sequence). Here the CDR3 DNA reads TGTGCCAGCAGTAAATGGACTAGCGGGAAGGACGAGCAGTACTTC. Its translation is CASSKWTSGKDEQYF.

This clone is a singleton in its sample. This rearrangement joins TRBV5-1 to TRBJ2-2, with 9 bases identical to TRBD2. Germline V gene lookup returns CDR1 SGHRS and CDR2 YFSETQ. The CDR3 has 14 amino acids. V dropped 2 bases and J dropped 7; count of bases not matched to a gene: 3. The DNA of the CDR3 is TGCGCCAGCAGCTTAGCGGGGGGCCACGGGGAGCTGTTTTTT. Translation gives CASSLAGGHGELFF.

The chain combines TRBV19 with TRBJ1-2; D is undetermined. CDR1 is LNHDA and CDR2 is SQIVND in the germline V gene (reference sequence). CDR3 length equals 14 residues. V lost 3 bases and J lost 0, with 8 bases in between. Here the CDR3 reads CASSMGNSNYGYTF. The CDR3, as DNA: TGTGCCAGTAGTATGGGCAACTCTAACTATGGCTACACCTTC.

The chain recombines TRBV7-9 with TRBJ1-2; possibly TRBD1 for D (6 bases). Germline CDR1 and CDR2: SEHNR and FQNEAQ (reference sequence). With 10 bases removed from V and 2 bases from J, the gap between germline ends came to 20 bases. CDR3 size: 15 residues. The DNA of the CDR3 is TGTGCCACCCGAGAGGGGACGGGGGGCAACTATGGCTACACCTTC. This encodes CATREGTGGNYGYTF.

This chain uses TRBV10-3 with TRBJ1-1, with D hard to call. V lost 7 bases to trimming and J lost 3 bases, with 9 bases between them. The CDR3 spans 12 residues. CDR1 is ENHRY, CDR2 SYGVKD, per germline. As DNA, the CDR3 is TGTGCCATCAAAAAAGAGGACACTGAAGCTTTCTTT. Translating gives CAIKKEDTEAFF.

The V gene is TRBV2, the J gene TRBJ2-7; 9 nucleotides line up with TRBD1. In germline, CDR1 is SNHLY, CDR2 FYNNEI. The V segment lost 8 bases and the J segment 3 bases; nucleotides outside the gene matches: 11. This CDR3 has 15 amino acids. CDR3 bases: TGTGCCAGCGTATCGGGACAGGGCGGGCTCTACGAGCAGTACTTC. Amino acids: CASVSGQGGLYEQYF.

This chain connects TRBV7-2 to TRBJ2-2; 10 bases fit TRBD2. V dropped 2 bases and J dropped 7; count of bases not matched to a gene: 4. The CDR3 runs 15 residues. The V gene's germline CDR1 is SGHTA and CDR2 FQGNSA. The CDR3: CASSLTSGAGGELFF. The DNA for the CDR3 is TGTGCCAGCAGCTTAACTAGCGGGGCCGGCGGGGAGCTGTTTTTT.

The J gene is TRBJ2-1, the V gene TRBV15, with D maybe TRBD2 (6 bases). CDR3 length: 17 amino acids. V was pared by 0 bases and J by 0 bases, with 12 bases between. The germline V gene has CDR1 LNHNV and CDR2 YYDKDF (reference sequence). The CDR3 DNA reads as TGTGCCACCAGCAGAGAATGGGGGAGGACCTCCTACAATGAGCAGTTCTTC. This sequence encodes CATSREWGRTSYNEQFF.

The chain employs TRBV2 and TRBJ2-7; 9 positions agree with TRBD1. Germline V CDR1 and CDR2: SNHLY, FYNNEI. There are 13 residues in the CDR3. The V segment lost 8 bases and the J segment 7 bases; nucleotides outside the gene matches: 9. CDR3 protein: CASVGTGMGEQYF. For the CDR3, the DNA is TGTGCCAGCGTGGGGACAGGGATGGGAGAGCAGTACTTC.

With respect to this clone: Mismatch with germline at one junction end may stem from a read error. This chain uses TRBV6-1 with TRBJ2-7; D is perhaps TRBD2 (6 bases). The CDR3 is 11 residues long. Germline V gene data show CDR1 as MNHNS and CDR2 as SASEGT. The DNA of the CDR3 is TGTGCCTCTAGCGAGGTCCACGAGCAGCACTTC. This gives the protein CASSEVHEQHF.

The V call is TRBV5-1, the J call TRBJ2-4; 8 bases match TRBD2. V lost 0 bases and J lost 0; bases outside the gene matches: 11. Germline V CDR1 and CDR2: SGHRS, YFSETQ. The CDR3 loop spans 19 amino acids. CDR3 DNA sequence: TGCGCCAGCAGCTTGGCCCTAGCGGGTGGCGAACTAGCCAAAAACATTCAGTACTTC. Translation gives CASSLALAGGELAKNIQYF.

J is TRBJ1-1 and V is TRBV28; 10 bases agree with TRBD1. CDR3 length equals 14 residues. J lost 9 bases, V lost 1 base, and 5 bases had no gene match. The germline V gene encodes CDR1 MDHEN and CDR2 SYDVKM. The CDR3 nucleotides read TGTGCCAGCAGTTTATTTGGAGACAGGGGGCAAGCTTTCTTT. This sequence encodes CASSLFGDRGQAFF.

Comments on this clone: The same CDR3 also results from other DNA sequences found in this sample. The rearrangement uses TRBV19 and TRBJ1-5; a weak D match, TRBD1 (6 bases). This CDR3 is 14 amino acids long. V dropped 1 base and J dropped 4 bases, with 8 bases sitting between them. Germline V gene lookup returns CDR1 LNHDA and CDR2 SQIVND (reference sequence). This CDR3 is CASSIGTVNQPQHF. CDR3 nucleotide sequence: TGTGCCAGTAGTATAGGGACAGTAAATCAGCCCCAGCATTTT.

The chain is built from TRBV11-2 and TRBJ1-2, with a weak D call TRBD1 (5 bases). The germline V gene encodes CDR1 SGHAT and CDR2 FQNNGV. CDR3 length: 14 amino acids. V lost 5 bases and J 6 bases, leaving 16 bases between the germline ends. The CDR3 region is CASSGSAGVDGYTF. The DNA for the CDR3 is TGTGCCAGCAGCGGCTCGGCGGGGGTTGATGGCTACACCTTC. The whole variable domain, remainder taken from reference TRBV11-2 and TRBJ1-2, is EAGVAQSPRYKIIEKRQSVAFWCNPISGHATLYWYQQILGQGPKLLIQFQNNGVVDDSQLPKDRFSAERLKGVDSTLKIQPAKLEDSAVYLCASSGSAGVDGYTFGSGTRLTVV.

This clone was counted a single time. This sequence joins TRBV4-1 and TRBJ2-7; TRBD1 is a possible D gene (6 bases). The V and J ends lost 0 bases and 1 base respectively, with 13 bases between them. In germline, CDR1 is MGHRA, CDR2 YSYEKL. This CDR3 contains 16 residues. Written as DNA, the CDR3 is TGCGCCAGCAGCCAAGATCTAACGCAGGGGTCCTACGAGCAGTACTTC. It codes for CASSQDLTQGSYEQYF.

The chain is built from TRBV2 and TRBJ2-7, with a possible D match to TRBD2 (6 bases). There are 14 residues in the CDR3. Germline CDR1 SNHLY, CDR2 FYNNEI. V shed 4 bases and J shed 1 base, with 11 bases lying between them. CDR3 residues: CASSASGRSYEQYF. CDR3 sequence (DNA): TGTGCCAGCAGTGCGTCAGGGAGGTCCTACGAGCAGTACTTC.

The chain couples TRBV7-9 to TRBJ1-3, with TRBD1 matching 12 bases. The CDR3 is made up of 18 amino acids. Losses at the gene ends were 0 bases for V and 0 bases for J; bases not matched to a gene: 3. CDR1 is SEHNR, CDR2 FQNEAQ, per germline (reference sequence). The CDR3 sequence is CASSLAGTGGFSGNTIYF. In DNA, the CDR3 is TGTGCCAGCAGCTTAGCCGGGACAGGGGGCTTCTCTGGAAACACCATATATTTT.

V and J are TRBV12-5 and TRBJ1-4; 7 positions match TRBD1. The V gene's germline CDR1 is LGHNT and CDR2 FRNRAP. The CDR3 totals 17 residues. The trim removed 2 bases at V and 1 base at J, leaving 7 bases unmatched. As DNA, the CDR3 is TGTGCTAGTGGTTTGAGAGGGACAGTCGAAACTAATGAAAAACTGTTTTTT. Amino acids: CASGLRGTVETNEKLFF.

V gene TRBV14 combines with J gene TRBJ2-4, with no clear D. This CDR3 contains 12 residues. Germline V gives CDR1 SGHDN, CDR2 FVKESK. Trimming cost V 1 base and J 6 bases, with 4 bases left between them. The chain's CDR3 is CASSQVANIQYF. The DNA for the CDR3 is TGTGCCAGCAGCCAAGTAGCAAACATTCAGTACTTC.

CDR3 residues: CASNPRGENQPQHF. CDR3 nucleotide sequence: TGTGCCAGCAACCCCCGGGGAGAGAATCAGCCCCAGCATTTT. J is TRBJ1-5 and V is TRBV28; D unresolved. In germline, CDR1 is MDHEN, CDR2 SYDVKM. CDR3 length: 14 amino acids. V lost 7 bases, J lost 4 bases, and 14 bases lay in between.

The chain employs TRBV12-5 and TRBJ2-3; D uncertain. This CDR3 is built from 13 residues. Germline V gene sequence: CDR1 LGHNT, CDR2 FRNRAP. Trimming took off 3 bases at V and 6 bases at J, with 10 bases between the two ends. The CDR3 here is CASGLSRTDTQYF. CDR3 nucleotides: TGTGCTAGTGGTTTAAGCCGTACCGATACGCAGTATTTT.

This chain connects TRBV5-6 to TRBJ2-7; 10 positions match TRBD1. V trimming: 4 bases; J trimming: 4 bases; junction bases outside the gene matches: 8. The CDR3 loop spans 15 amino acids. Germline values: CDR1 SGHDT, CDR2 YYEEEE. CDR3 coding DNA: TGTGCCAGCAGCCAGGGACAGGGGTTTTTTTACGAGCAGTACTTC. Translating gives CASSQGQGFFYEQYF.